This T cell receptor (beta chain) was captured in a study of blood T cell repertoires in COVID-19. The wider study: The United States, Italy and Spain provided the acute and convalescent COVID-19 samples.

Authors' processing steps: It was from reference gene primer amplification that nucleated cell counts were estimated. The repertoire was sequenced with immunoSEQ multiplex PCR; TCRdb's copy has only in-frame clones and lacks some. That table furnishes V, J and clone size, whereas the DNA furnished D and trimming. The data show more than 300,000 clones, with nearly 90% seen just once and around 0.96% held by the top ten. The CDR3 consists of 14 residues. CDR1 and CDR2 (germline): MNHEY, SVGEGT. Trimming pared 0 bases from V and 7 bases from J, leaving 10 bases between. Enrolment of Seattle patients took place during active infection, and they were followed longitudinally.

The specimen was peripheral blood. The receptor's source is a woman in her 40s with COVID-19, enrolled during active disease. The rearrangement uses TRBV6-2 or TRBV6-3 and TRBJ1-5, with D hard to call. As DNA, the CDR3 is TGTGCCAGCAGTTACTCCGAGGTCGGCCAGCCCCAGCATTTT. Translating it yields CASSYSEVGQPQHF.